This entry concerns a single T cell receptor beta chain. This sample is part of a study of T cell responses to AZD1222 COVID-19 vaccine. Sequencing was performed with immunoSEQ multiplex PCR; in TCRdb, only in-frame clones are kept and a portion is missing. Among about 84,000 clones listed, 87% were seen once. The V end was cut by 2 bases, the J end by 6 bases, with 9 bases between. This CDR3 has 14 residues. Germline values: CDR1 SGHRS, CDR2 YFSETQ. Sequencing used peripheral blood, obtained 28 days after the second AZD1222 dose. The V gene is TRBV5-1, the J gene TRBJ1-6; D call uncertain. The receptor was derived from an adult who received the AZD1222 COVID-19 vaccine. This chain's CDR3 is CASSFNFGNSPLHF. CDR3 in DNA: TGCGCCAGCAGCTTTAATTTCGGTAATTCACCCCTCCACTTT.